These T cell receptor beta chains were read from a single sample in a study of blood T cells in healthy people across ages. TCRdb reanalysed the 5' RACE reads using MiXCR and keeps one entry per CDR3 protein. The sample records roughly 680,000 distinct CDR3 sequences, roughly 21% being singletons. Sequences were obtained from blood. These receptors all come from a man between 70 and 80 years old in good health. Both conserved end residues are part of each CDR3. The D gene is left open where the match is weak. Size is stated for part of the rows, as once, few or many counts, or as a class when the clone is expanded.

- | TRBJ2-7 | few | TRBV19 | TGTGCCAGTAGTCATGGGGTAGGCGAGCAGTACTTC | CASSHGVGEQYF
- | TRBJ2-1 | - | TRBV4-1 | TGCGCCAGCAGCCAGTCAGAATACAATGAGCAGTTCTTC | CASSQSEYNEQFF
- | TRBJ2-4 | few | TRBV20-1 | TGCAGTGCCCCATTTGGTGGCATTCAGTACTTC | CSAPFGGIQYF
TRBD1 | TRBJ1-2 | few | TRBV9 | TGTGCCAGCAGCCCGAGGGACAGATATGGCTACACCTTC | CASSPRDRYGYTF
TRBD1 | TRBJ2-2 | few | TRBV5-6 | TGTGCCAGCAGCGGGACGGGACAGTACACCGGGGAGCTGTTTTTT | CASSGTGQYTGELFF
- | TRBJ2-7 | many | TRBV5-1 | TGCGCCAGCAGCTTGGAACAGCCCTCCTACGAGCAGTACTTC | CASSLEQPSYEQYF
- | TRBJ1-6 | - | TRBV4-1 | TGCGCCAGCAGAAACCAGGTAGAGTCTTCACCCCTCCACTTT | CASRNQVESSPLHF
TRBD2 | TRBJ2-1 | few | TRBV20-1 | TGCAGTGCAATTTCCCCTAGCGGGAGAGTCAATGAGCAGTTCTTC | CSAISPSGRVNEQFF
TRBD1 | TRBJ1-3 | few | TRBV6-5 | TGTGCCAGCAGGAGCACAGGGGAAGGAAACACCATATATTTT | CASRSTGEGNTIYF
- | TRBJ2-2 | - | TRBV28 | TGTGCCAGCACCCAAGGAGGGTTGGGCGGGGAGCTGTTTTTT | CASTQGGLGGELFF
- | TRBJ2-7 | - | TRBV9 | TGTGCCAGCAGCGGCCCAGGGCCTAGATACGAGCAGTACTTC | CASSGPGPRYEQYF
- | TRBJ2-2 | few | TRBV5-1 | TGCGCCAGCTGGTCTGACTACTACGCGAACACCGGGGAGCTGTTTTTT | CASWSDYYANTGELFF
- | TRBJ2-3 | - | TRBV7-9 | TGTGTCAGCAGCTTAAGGGGTAGCGGAAGCACAGATACGCAGTATTTT | CVSSLRGSGSTDTQYF
- | TRBJ2-3 | once | TRBV20-1 | TGCAGTGCTAGAGATAGGTGGACTAGCACAGATACGCAGTATTTT | CSARDRWTSTDTQYF
TRBD2 | TRBJ2-3 | once | TRBV5-1 | TGCGCCAGCAGCCCCGGGGTAGCGGGAGCTGGTGATACGCAGTATTTT | CASSPGVAGAGDTQYF
TRBD2 | TRBJ2-2 | - | TRBV20-1 | TGCAGTGCTAGAGATTGGCTAGCGGACACCGGGGAGCTGTTTTTT | CSARDWLADTGELFF
- | TRBJ2-2 | many | TRBV7-9 | TGTGCCAGCAGCTTAGGGGCGCTAAGCAGACAGAACACCGGGGAGCTGTTTTTT | CASSLGALSRQNTGELFF
TRBD1 | TRBJ2-2 | few | TRBV7-9 | TGTGCCAGCAGGAACAGGGGTGCCGGGGAGCTGTTTTTT | CASRNRGAGELFF
- | TRBJ1-2 | - | TRBV6-5 | TGTGCCAGCAGTTACTCACGTACGAGGGGGGGTAACTATGGCTACACCTTC | CASSYSRTRGGNYGYTF
TRBD1 | TRBJ1-2 | - | TRBV5-1 | TGCGCCAGCAGCTTGGAAGTTCCGGGACAGGGCGACTATGGCTACACCTTC | CASSLEVPGQGDYGYTF
- | TRBJ1-1 | few | TRBV20-1 | TGCAGTGCTAGAGATCAGACGGGGAGACGGAACACTGAAGCTTTCTTT | CSARDQTGRRNTEAFF
- | TRBJ2-7 | few | TRBV2 | TGTGCCAGCTTGTCCGGAAGCTCCTACAATGAGCAGTACTTC | CASLSGSSYNEQYF
- | TRBJ2-3 | - | TRBV20-1 | TGCAGTGCCTTCCACGGTGTTGCAGATACGCAGTATTTT | CSAFHGVADTQYF
- | TRBJ1-5 | few | TRBV18 | TGTGCCAGCTCACCACAGGGGATCGGGCAGCCCCAGCATTTT | CASSPQGIGQPQHF
- | TRBJ2-5 | - | TRBV9 | TGTGCCAGCAGCGTAACTAGCTCAGGGGAGACCCAGTACTTC | CASSVTSSGETQYF
- | TRBJ2-7 | - | TRBV2 | TGTGCCAGCAGTACGCGGGGGGACAGCGGCGAGCAGTACTTC | CASSTRGDSGEQYF
- | TRBJ2-7 | - | TRBV14 | TGTGCCAGCAGCCCGCCCGAGGGACCCTGGGTCGAGCAGTACTTC | CASSPPEGPWVEQYF
- | TRBJ2-3 | - | TRBV6-1 | TGTGCCAGCAGTCCTTGGGGGGATTCGGTCACAGATACGCAGTATTTT | CASSPWGDSVTDTQYF
TRBD2 | TRBJ2-3 | - | TRBV20-1 | TGCAGTGCTAGAGACCGACTAGCGCCCACAGCTACGCAGTATTTT | CSARDRLAPTATQYF
- | TRBJ2-5 | few | TRBV12-3/TRBV12-4 | TGTGCCAGCATTCTGGCCGGGTTTGGGGGAGGCGAGACCCAGTACTTC | CASILAGFGGGETQYF
TRBD2 | TRBJ2-4 | - | TRBV12-3/TRBV12-4 | TGTGCCAGCAGTTTGGGGACTAGCGGGAGGTTCGTAGCCAAAAAGATTCAGTACTTC | CASSLGTSGRFVAKKIQYF
- | TRBJ1-2 | - | TRBV30 | TGTGCCTGGAGTGTACGCGGGACAACGAACTATGGCTACACCTTC | CAWSVRGTTNYGYTF
TRBD1 | TRBJ1-2 | - | TRBV4-3 | TGCGCCAGCAGCCAAGATCACGACAGGGGGCTGAGCTACACCTTC | CASSQDHDRGLSYTF
- | TRBJ2-7 | few | TRBV18 | TGTGCCAGCTCACCACGGCAGGGGCATTCCTACGAGCAGTACTTC | CASSPRQGHSYEQYF
- | TRBJ2-5 | - | TRBV5-1 | TGCGCCAGCAGCTTGCGGGGAAGCTCGGAGACCCAGTACTTC | CASSLRGSSETQYF
- | TRBJ2-7 | many | TRBV27 | TGTGCCACCTCGATCGGAAGGGGCTACGAGCAGTACTTC | CATSIGRGYEQYF
- | TRBJ2-1 | - | TRBV6-5 | TGTGCCAGCAGTTTACGGGACGGGGGTAGCTCCTACAATGAGCAGTTCTTC | CASSLRDGGSSYNEQFF
TRBD1 | TRBJ2-1 | few | TRBV7-3 | TGTGCCAGCAGCGCTACAGGGGGCGCCTACAATGAGCAGTTCTTC | CASSATGGAYNEQFF
- | TRBJ2-7 | - | TRBV7-2 | TGTGCCAGCAGCTTAGGGGAAAGGGGCCACGAGCAGTACTTC | CASSLGERGHEQYF
TRBD2 | TRBJ2-7 | - | TRBV28 | TGTGCCAGCAGTTCCGGACTAGCGGATCCCTACGAGCAGTACTTC | CASSSGLADPYEQYF
- | TRBJ1-4 | - | TRBV3-1 | TGTGCCAGCAGCCAAGGTGGGACACAGCGCAATGAAAAACTGTTTTTT | CASSQGGTQRNEKLFF
- | TRBJ2-2 | - | TRBV21-1 | TGTGCCAGCAGCCCCCTGAGAGGGTACACCGGGGAGCTGTTTTTT | CASSPLRGYTGELFF
- | TRBJ2-7 | few | TRBV11-1 | TGTGCCAGCAGCCGCGGTGGGCTAACCATACTCCACGAGCAGTACTTC | CASSRGGLTILHEQYF
- | TRBJ2-1 | - | TRBV6-6 | TGTGCCAGCCGAGGCGGGAAGGCGAACAATGAGCAGTTCTTC | CASRGGKANNEQFF
TRBD2 | TRBJ2-6 | - | TRBV29-1 | TGCAGCGTTGAAGATCGGGGGGGTTACAGCTCTGGGGCCAACGTCCTGACTTTC | CSVEDRGGYSSGANVLTF
- | TRBJ2-7 | - | TRBV14 | TGTGCCAGCAGCCAGCCGGGACAACGGTGGTACGAGCAGTACTTC | CASSQPGQRWYEQYF
- | TRBJ2-5 | - | TRBV6-1 | TGTGCCAGCCGGCGGGGAGTGGGGCAAGAGACCCAGTACTTC | CASRRGVGQETQYF
- | TRBJ2-4 | - | TRBV7-9 | TGTGCCAGAAAGAGCTCCGGGGACATTCAGTACTTC | CARKSSGDIQYF
TRBD1 | TRBJ2-5 | few | TRBV28 | TGTGCCAGCATCACAACAGGGGGCCTGGAGACCCAGTACTTC | CASITTGGLETQYF
- | TRBJ2-1 | - | TRBV20-1 | TGCAGTGCTACCCGGGACCAATATGAGCAGTTCTTC | CSATRDQYEQFF
- | TRBJ1-4 | many | TRBV10-2 | TGCGCCAGCGGTGACGGCAATGAAAAACTGTTTTTT | CASGDGNEKLFF
- | TRBJ2-6 | few | TRBV3-1 | TGTGCCAGCGGGGGGAACGGGGCCAACGTCCTGACTTTC | CASGGNGANVLTF